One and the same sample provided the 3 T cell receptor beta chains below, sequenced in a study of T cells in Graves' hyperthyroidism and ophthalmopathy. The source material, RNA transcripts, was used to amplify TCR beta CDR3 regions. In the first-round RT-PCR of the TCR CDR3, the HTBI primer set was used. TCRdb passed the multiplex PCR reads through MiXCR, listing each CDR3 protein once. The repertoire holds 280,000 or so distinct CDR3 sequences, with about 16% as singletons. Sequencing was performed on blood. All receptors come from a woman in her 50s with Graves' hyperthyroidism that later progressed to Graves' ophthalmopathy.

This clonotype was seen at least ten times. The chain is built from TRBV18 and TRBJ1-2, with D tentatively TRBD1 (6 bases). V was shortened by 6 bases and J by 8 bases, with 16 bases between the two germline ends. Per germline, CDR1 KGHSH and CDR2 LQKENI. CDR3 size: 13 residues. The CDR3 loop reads CASSQGSFQGYTF. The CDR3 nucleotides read TGTGCCAGCTCCCAGGGGAGCTTTCAGGGCTACACCTTC.

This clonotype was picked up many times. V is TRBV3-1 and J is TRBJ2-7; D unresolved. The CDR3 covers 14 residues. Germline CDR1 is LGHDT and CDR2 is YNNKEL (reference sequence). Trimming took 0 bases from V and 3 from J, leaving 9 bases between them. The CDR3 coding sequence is TGTGCCAGCAGCCAAGATTGGCAAATCTACGAGCAGTACTTC. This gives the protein CASSQDWQIYEQYF.

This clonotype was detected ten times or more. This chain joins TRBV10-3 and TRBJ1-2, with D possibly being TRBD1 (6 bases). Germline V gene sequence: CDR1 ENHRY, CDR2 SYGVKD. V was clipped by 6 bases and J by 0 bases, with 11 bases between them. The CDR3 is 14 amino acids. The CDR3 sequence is CAIRPGGANYGYTF. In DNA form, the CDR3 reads TGTGCCATCAGACCTGGGGGCGCTAACTATGGCTACACCTTC.